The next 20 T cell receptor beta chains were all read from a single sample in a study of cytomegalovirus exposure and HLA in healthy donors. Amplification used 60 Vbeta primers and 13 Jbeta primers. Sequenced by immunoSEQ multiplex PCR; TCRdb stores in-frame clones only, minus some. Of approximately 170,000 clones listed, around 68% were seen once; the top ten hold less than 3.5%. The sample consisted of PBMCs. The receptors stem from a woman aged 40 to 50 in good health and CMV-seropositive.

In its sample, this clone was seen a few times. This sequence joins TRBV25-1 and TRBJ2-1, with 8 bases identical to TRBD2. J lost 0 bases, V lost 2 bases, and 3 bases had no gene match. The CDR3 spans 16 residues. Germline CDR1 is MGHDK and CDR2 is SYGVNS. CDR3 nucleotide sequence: TGTGCCAGCAGTGAACCGGGAGGGAGCTCCTACAATGAGCAGTTCTTC. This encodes CASSEPGGSSYNEQFF.

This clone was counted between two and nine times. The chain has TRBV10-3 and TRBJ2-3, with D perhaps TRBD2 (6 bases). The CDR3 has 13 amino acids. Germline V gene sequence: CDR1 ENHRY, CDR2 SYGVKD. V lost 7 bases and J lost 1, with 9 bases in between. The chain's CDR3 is CAIMWEGTDTQYF. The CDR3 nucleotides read TGTGCCATCATGTGGGAGGGCACAGATACGCAGTATTTT.

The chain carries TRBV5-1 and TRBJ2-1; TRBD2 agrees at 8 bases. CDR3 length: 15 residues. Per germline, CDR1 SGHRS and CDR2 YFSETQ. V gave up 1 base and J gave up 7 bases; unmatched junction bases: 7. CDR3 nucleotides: TGCGCCAGCAGCTTGTATACCGCGGGAGGAAATGAGCAGTTCTTC. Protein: CASSLYTAGGNEQFF. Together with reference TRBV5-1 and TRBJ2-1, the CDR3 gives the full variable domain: KAGVTQTPRYLIKTRGQQVTLSCSPISGHRSVSWYQQTPGQGLQFLFEYFSETQRNKGNFPGRFSGRQFSNSRSEMNVSTLELGDSALYLCASSLYTAGGNEQFFGPGTRLTVL.

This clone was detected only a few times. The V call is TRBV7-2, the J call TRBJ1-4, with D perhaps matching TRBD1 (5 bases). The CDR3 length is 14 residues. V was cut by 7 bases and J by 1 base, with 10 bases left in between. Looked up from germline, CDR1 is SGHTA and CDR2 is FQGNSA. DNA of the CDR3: TGTGCCAGCACCCAGGGTAGAACTAATGAAAAACTGTTTTTT. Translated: CASTQGRTNEKLFF.

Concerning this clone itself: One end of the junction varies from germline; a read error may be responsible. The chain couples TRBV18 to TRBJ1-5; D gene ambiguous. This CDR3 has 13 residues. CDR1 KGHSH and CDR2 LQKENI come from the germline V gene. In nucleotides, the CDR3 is TGTGCCAGCTCACCACATAGCAATCAGCCCCAGAATTTT. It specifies CASSPHSNQPQNF.

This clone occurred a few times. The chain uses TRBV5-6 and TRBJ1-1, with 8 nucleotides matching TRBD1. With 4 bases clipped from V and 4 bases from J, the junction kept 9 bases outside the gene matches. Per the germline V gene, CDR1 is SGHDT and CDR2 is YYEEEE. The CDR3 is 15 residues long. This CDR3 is CASSPIDRGGTEAFF. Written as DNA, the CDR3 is TGTGCCAGCAGCCCCATCGACAGGGGTGGCACTGAAGCTTTCTTT.

The CDR3 DNA is TGTGCCAGCAGTTTAGGGAGGTTCTACGAGCAGTACTTC. Protein product: CASSLGRFYEQYF. V gene TRBV27 combines with J gene TRBJ2-7; a weak D match, TRBD2 (6 bases). CDR3 size: 13 residues. V dropped 2 bases and J dropped 3 bases, with 8 bases sitting between them. Per the germline V gene, CDR1 is MNHEY and CDR2 is SMNVEV (reference sequence).

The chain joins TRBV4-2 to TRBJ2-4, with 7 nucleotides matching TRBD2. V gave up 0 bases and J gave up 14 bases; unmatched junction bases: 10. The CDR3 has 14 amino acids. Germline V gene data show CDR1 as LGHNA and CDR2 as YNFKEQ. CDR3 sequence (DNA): TGTGCCAGCAGCCAAGATCCGGGAGGCGCCTCGGAGTACTTC. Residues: CASSQDPGGASEYF.

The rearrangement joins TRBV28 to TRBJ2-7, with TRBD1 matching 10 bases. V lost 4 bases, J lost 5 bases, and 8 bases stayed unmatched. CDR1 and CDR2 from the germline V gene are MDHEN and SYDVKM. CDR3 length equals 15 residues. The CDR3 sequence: CASSSPGQGQDEQYF. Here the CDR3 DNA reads TGTGCCAGCAGTTCCCCGGGACAGGGGCAGGACGAGCAGTACTTC.

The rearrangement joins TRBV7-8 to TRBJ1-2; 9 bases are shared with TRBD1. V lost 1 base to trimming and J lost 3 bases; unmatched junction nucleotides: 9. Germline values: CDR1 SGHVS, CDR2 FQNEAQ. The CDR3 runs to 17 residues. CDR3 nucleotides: TGTGCCAGCAGCTTAGGGGACAGGGTACCCACGGACTATGGCTACACCTTC. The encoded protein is CASSLGDRVPTDYGYTF.

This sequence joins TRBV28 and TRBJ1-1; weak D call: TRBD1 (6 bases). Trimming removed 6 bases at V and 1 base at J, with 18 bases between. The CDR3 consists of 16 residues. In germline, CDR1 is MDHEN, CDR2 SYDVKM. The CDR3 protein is CASSLGGGGGNTEAFF. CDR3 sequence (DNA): TGTGCCAGCAGCCTTGGGGGAGGGGGAGGGAACACTGAAGCTTTCTTT.

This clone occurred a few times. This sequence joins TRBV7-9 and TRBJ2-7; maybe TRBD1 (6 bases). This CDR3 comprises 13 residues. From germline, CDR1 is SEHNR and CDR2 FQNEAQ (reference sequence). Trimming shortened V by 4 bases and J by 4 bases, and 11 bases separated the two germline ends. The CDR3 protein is CASSYLDSYEQYF. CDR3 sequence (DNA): TGTGCCAGCAGCTACCTGGACAGTTACGAGCAGTACTTC.

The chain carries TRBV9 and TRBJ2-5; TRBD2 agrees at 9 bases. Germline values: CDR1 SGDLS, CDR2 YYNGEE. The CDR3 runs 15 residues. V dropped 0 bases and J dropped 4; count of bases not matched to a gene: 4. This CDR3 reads CASSVGGRAGETQYF. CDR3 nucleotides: TGTGCCAGCAGCGTAGGCGGGAGGGCCGGAGAGACCCAGTACTTC.

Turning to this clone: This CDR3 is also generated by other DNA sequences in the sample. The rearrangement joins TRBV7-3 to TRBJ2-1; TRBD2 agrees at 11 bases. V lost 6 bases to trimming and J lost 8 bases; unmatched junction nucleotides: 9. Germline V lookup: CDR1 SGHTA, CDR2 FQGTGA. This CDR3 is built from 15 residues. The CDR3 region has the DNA TGTGCCAGCAGTTTGGGGACTAGCGGACGGGATGAGCAGTTCTTC. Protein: CASSLGTSGRDEQFF.

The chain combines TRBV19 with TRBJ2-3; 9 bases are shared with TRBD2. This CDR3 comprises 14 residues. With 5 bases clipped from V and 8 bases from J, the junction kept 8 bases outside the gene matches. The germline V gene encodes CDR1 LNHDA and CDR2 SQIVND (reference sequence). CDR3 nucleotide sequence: TGTGCCAGTAGTTTAGCGGGAGTGGAGGGTACGCAGTATTTT. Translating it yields CASSLAGVEGTQYF.

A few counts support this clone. This CDR3 is CASRLRRQALFGYTF. CDR3 in DNA: TGTGCCAGTAGGCTGCGACGACAGGCCCTCTTTGGCTACACCTTC. The chain recombines TRBV19 with TRBJ1-2, with TRBD1 as a possible D gene (6 bases). In germline, CDR1 is LNHDA, CDR2 SQIVND (reference sequence). There are 15 residues in the CDR3. V dropped 6 bases and J dropped 7 bases, with 21 bases sitting between them.

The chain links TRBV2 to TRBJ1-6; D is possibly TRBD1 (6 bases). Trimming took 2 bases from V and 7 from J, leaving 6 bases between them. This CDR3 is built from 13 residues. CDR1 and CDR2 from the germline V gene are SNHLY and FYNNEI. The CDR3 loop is CASSEQGNSPLHF. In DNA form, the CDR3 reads TGTGCCAGCAGTGAACAGGGGAATTCACCCCTCCACTTT.

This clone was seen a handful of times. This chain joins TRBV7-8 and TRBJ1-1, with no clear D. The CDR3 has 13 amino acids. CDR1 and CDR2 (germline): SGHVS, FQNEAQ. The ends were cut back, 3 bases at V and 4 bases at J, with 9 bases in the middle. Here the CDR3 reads CASSFSGSTEAFF. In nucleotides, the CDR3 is TGTGCCAGCAGCTTTTCGGGGTCCACTGAAGCTTTCTTT.

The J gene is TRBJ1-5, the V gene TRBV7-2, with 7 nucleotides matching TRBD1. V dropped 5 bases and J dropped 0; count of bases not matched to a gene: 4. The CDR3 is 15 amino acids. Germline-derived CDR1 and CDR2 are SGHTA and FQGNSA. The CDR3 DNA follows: TGTGCCAGCAGCCAAGGGACAGATAGCAATCAGCCCCAGCATTTT. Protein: CASSQGTDSNQPQHF.

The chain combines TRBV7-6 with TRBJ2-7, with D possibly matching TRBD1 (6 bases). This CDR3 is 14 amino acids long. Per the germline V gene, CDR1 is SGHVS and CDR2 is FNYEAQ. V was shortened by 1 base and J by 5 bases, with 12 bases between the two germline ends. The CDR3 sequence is CASSLVWGLNEQYF. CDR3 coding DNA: TGTGCCAGCAGCTTAGTATGGGGGCTCAACGAGCAGTACTTC.